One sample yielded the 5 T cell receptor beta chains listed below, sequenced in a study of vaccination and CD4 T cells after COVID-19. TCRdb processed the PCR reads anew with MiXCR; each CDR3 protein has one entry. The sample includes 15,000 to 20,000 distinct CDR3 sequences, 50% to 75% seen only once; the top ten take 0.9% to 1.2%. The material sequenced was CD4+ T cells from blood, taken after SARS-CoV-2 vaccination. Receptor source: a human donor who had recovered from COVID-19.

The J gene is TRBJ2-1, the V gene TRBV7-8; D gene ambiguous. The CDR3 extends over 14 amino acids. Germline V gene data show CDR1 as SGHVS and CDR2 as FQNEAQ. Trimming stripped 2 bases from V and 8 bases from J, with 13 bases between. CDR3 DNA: TGTGCCAGCAGCTTATTCTCGCGTCCCGATGAGCAGTTCTTC. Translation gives CASSLFSRPDEQFF.

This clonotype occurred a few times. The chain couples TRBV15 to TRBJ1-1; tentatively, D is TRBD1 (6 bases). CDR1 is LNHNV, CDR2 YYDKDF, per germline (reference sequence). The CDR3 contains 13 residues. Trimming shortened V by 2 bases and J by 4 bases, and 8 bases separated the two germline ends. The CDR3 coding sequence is TGTGCCACCAGCAGACAGGGGACCACTGAAGCTTTCTTT. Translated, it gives CATSRQGTTEAFF.

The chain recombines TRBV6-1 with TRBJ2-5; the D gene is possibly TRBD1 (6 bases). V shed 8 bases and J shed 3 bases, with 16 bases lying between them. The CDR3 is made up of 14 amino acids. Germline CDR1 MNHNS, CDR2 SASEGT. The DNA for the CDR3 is TGTGCCAGCCGACAAACAGGGCGGGAAGAGACCCAGTACTTC. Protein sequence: CASRQTGREETQYF.

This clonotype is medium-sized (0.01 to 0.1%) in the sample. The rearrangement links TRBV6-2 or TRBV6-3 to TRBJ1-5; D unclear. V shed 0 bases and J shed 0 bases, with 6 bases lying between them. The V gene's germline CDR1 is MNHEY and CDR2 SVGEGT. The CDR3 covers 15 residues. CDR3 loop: CASSYSYASNQPQHF. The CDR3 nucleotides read TGTGCCAGCAGTTACTCATACGCTAGCAATCAGCCCCAGCATTTT.

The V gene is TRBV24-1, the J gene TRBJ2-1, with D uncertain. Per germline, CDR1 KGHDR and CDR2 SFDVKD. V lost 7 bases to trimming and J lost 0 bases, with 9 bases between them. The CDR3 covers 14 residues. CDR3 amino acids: CATRGRTSYNEQFF. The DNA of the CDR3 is TGTGCCACCAGAGGGCGGACCTCCTACAATGAGCAGTTCTTC.